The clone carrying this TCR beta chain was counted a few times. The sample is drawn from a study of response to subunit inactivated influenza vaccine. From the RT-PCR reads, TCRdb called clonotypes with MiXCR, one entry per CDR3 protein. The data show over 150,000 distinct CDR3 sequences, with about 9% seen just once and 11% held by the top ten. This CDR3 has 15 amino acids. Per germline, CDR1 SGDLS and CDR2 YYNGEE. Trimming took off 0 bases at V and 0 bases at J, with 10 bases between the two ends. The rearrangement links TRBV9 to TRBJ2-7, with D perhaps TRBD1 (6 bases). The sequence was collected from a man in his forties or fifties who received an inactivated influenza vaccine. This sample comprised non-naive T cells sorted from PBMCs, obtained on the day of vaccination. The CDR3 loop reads CASSVGGQNSYEQYF. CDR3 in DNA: TGTGCCAGCAGCGTAGGCGGACAGAACTCCTACGAGCAGTACTTC.